Listed here is a single T cell receptor beta chain. This record belongs to a study of blood T cell repertoires in COVID-19. Here immunoSEQ multiplex PCR was the method, and the copy in TCRdb shows in-frame clones only, minus some. Altogether more than 400,000 clones are present, around 91% being singletons, with the ten largest covering about 0.6%. The CDR3 runs to 12 residues. Trimming stripped 7 bases from V and 7 bases from J, with 11 bases between. The receptor's source is a man in his late teens or twenties who had recovered from COVID-19. Sequencing was done on a sample of PBMCs or T cells enriched from blood (not recorded which). The V call is TRBV12-3 or TRBV12-4, the J call TRBJ2-1, with D tentatively TRBD1 (6 bases). The CDR3: CASNEQGNEQFF. The CDR3 DNA sequence: TGTGCCAGCAACGAACAGGGTAATGAGCAGTTCTTC.